What follows are 8 T cell receptor beta chains derived from one specimen sequenced in a study of T cell repertoires in cytomegalovirus infection. What these receptors recognize is not known. In TCRdb, the reads were re-called with MiXCR into one record per CDR3 protein. The table shows some 920,000 distinct CDR3 sequences, with roughly 30% occurring only once. The input for sequencing was cultured CD8+ T cells from PBMCs, taken from culture after CMV antigen stimulation. These receptors were taken from a human donor in good health (CMV status not recorded). Some clones in this sample may be carry-over from other donors' samples.

The chain employs TRBV4-3 and TRBJ2-1, with D uncertain. The CDR3 is 17 amino acids. Germline V CDR1 and CDR2: LGHNA, YSLEER. The V and J ends lost 3 bases and 8 bases respectively, with 23 bases between them. CDR3 DNA: TGCGCCAGCAGCCAGACTTACACCGGGCCTCCCTTAGATGAGCAGTTCTTC. Protein sequence: CASSQTYTGPPLDEQFF.

As for this clonotype: A much more abundant neighbour one base away suggests this may be a read error. CDR3 loop: CANSLGTAIYNEKLFF. The DNA for the CDR3 is TGTGCCAACAGTCTCGGGACAGCGATTTATAATGAAAAACTGTTTTTT. V gene TRBV7-8 combines with J gene TRBJ1-4; 7 nucleotides agree with TRBD1. CDR3 length: 16 residues. With V trimmed by 10 bases and J by 4 bases, 15 bases remained unmatched. The germline V gene encodes CDR1 SGHVS and CDR2 FQNEAQ. The whole variable domain, filled in from reference TRBV7-8 and TRBJ1-4, reads GAGVSQSPRYKVAKRGQDVALRCDPISGHVSLFWYQQALGQGPEFLTYFQNEAQLDKSGLPSDRFFAERPEGSVSTLKIQRTQQEDSAVYLCANSLGTAIYNEKLFFGSGTQLSVL.

This clonotype has at least ten counts. The V call is TRBV11-2, the J call TRBJ2-1; D tentatively fits TRBD1 or TRBD2 (5 bases each). CDR3 length equals 15 residues. Germline CDR1 SGHAT, CDR2 FQNNGV. V lost 5 bases and J lost 5, with 16 bases in between. CDR3 nucleotides: TGTGCCAGCAGCCACCTTTCGGGGCTCGACAATGAGCAGTTCTTC. This sequence encodes CASSHLSGLDNEQFF.

V is TRBV12-3 or TRBV12-4 and J is TRBJ1-6, with TRBD1 as a possible D gene (5 bases). Trimming stripped 4 bases from V and 9 bases from J, with 16 bases between. The CDR3 has 15 residues. In nucleotides, the CDR3 is TGTGCCAGCAGTTCTACCCGGGACCTAACTTCACCCCTCCACTTT. As protein: CASSSTRDLTSPLHF.

The V call is TRBV6-5, the J call TRBJ1-1; no clear D. V lost 6 bases and J 6 bases, leaving 8 bases between the germline ends. Germline V gives CDR1 MNHEY, CDR2 SVGAGI. The length of the CDR3 is 11 residues. The CDR3 bases are TGTGCCAGCAGGAGGAGATCTGAAGCTTTCTTT. This translates into CASRRRSEAFF.

This clonotype was detected a few times. The chain carries TRBV27 and TRBJ1-1, with 7 bases identical to TRBD1. This CDR3 has 14 amino acids. The germline gives CDR1 MNHEY, CDR2 SMNVEV (reference sequence). J gave up 4 bases and V 4 bases, and 6 bases lay outside the gene matches. The CDR3 nucleotides read TGTGCCAGCAGTTCCCGACAGGGAATCACTGAAGCTTTCTTT. It yields the protein CASSSRQGITEAFF.

CDR3 sequence reads: CASSWPGDPGGPYEQYV. DNA of the CDR3: TGTGCCAGCAGCTGGCCCGGGGACCCGGGGGGTCCCTACGAGCAGTACGTC. The rearrangement uses TRBV5-6 and TRBJ2-7, with TRBD2 matching over 7 bases. The CDR3 is 17 amino acids. The trim removed 3 bases at V and 2 bases at J, leaving 14 bases unmatched. CDR1 and CDR2 from the germline V gene are SGHDT and YYEEEE.

The rearrangement uses TRBV6-2 or TRBV6-3 and TRBJ2-3; 8 bases line up with TRBD1. The germline V gene encodes CDR1 MNHEY and CDR2 SVGEGT. The junction had 9 bases not matched to a gene; V was cut back by 8 bases and J by 5 bases. The CDR3 extends over 14 amino acids. CDR3: CASPSTGGKDTQYF. DNA of the CDR3: TGTGCCAGCCCCAGCACAGGGGGAAAAGATACGCAGTATTTT.